The next 31 T cell receptor beta chains were all read from a single sample in a study of blood T cell repertoires in COVID-19. The protocol was immunoSEQ multiplex PCR, while the TCRdb copy is restricted to in-frame clones and leaves out a portion. The table lists approximately 170,000 clones, about 88% of them singletons, with more than 25% in the top ten. Source material: peripheral blood. Receptor source: a man aged 55 to 70 with acute or convalescent COVID-19.

The chain uses TRBV6-5 and TRBJ1-1; D not resolved. The V gene lost 6 bases and the J gene lost 3 bases, with 11 bases spanning the gap. The CDR3 has 13 amino acids. In germline, CDR1 is MNHEY, CDR2 SVGAGI. The chain's CDR3 is CASSHRTYTEAFF. CDR3 nucleotide sequence: TGTGCCAGCAGCCACAGAACTTACACTGAAGCTTTCTTT.

The J gene is TRBJ1-1, the V gene TRBV5-6; no firm D call. Germline CDR1 is SGHDT and CDR2 is YYEEEE. Trimming pared 5 bases from V and 1 base from J, leaving 12 bases between. The CDR3 loop spans 14 amino acids. For the CDR3, the DNA is TGTGCCAGCAGATATGCGGTAGAGAACACTGAAGCTTTCTTT. Protein product: CASRYAVENTEAFF.

The chain carries TRBV27 and TRBJ1-6; D is unclear. CDR1 is MNHEY and CDR2 is SMNVEV in the germline V gene (reference sequence). The CDR3 has 16 residues. The V and J ends lost 2 bases and 6 bases respectively, with 14 bases between them. The CDR3 bases are TGTGCCAGCAGTTTAATTCGAGGCCATAGTAATTCACCCCTCCACTTT. This gives the protein CASSLIRGHSNSPLHF.

The gene calls are TRBV6-1 and TRBJ2-4, with 10 positions matching TRBD2. Trimming removed 1 base from V and 7 bases from J; junction bases left unmatched: 7. In germline, CDR1 is MNHNS, CDR2 SASEGT. The CDR3 runs 16 residues. CDR3 region: CASSEEVLLAGNIQYF. The CDR3 DNA reads TGTGCCAGCAGTGAAGAAGTATTACTAGCGGGGAACATTCAGTACTTC.

The chain carries TRBV7-9 and TRBJ2-1, with a possible D match to TRBD1 (6 bases). The V end was cut by 2 bases, the J end by 5 bases, with 10 bases between. Germline V gene lookup returns CDR1 SEHNR and CDR2 FQNEAQ (reference sequence). This CDR3 comprises 14 residues. The DNA of the CDR3 is TGTGCCAGCAGCTTACTAGGACAGAACAATGAGCAGTTCTTC. Its translation is CASSLLGQNNEQFF. Filled out from reference TRBV7-9 and TRBJ2-1, the complete variable domain reads DTGVSQNPRHKITKRGQNVTFRCDPISEHNRLYWYRQTLGQGPEFLTYFQNEAQLEKSRLLSDRFSAERPKGSFSTLEIQRTEQGDSAMYLCASSLLGQNNEQFFGPGTRLTVL.

This clone has a single count. The CDR3 loop reads CASSAGGWSNQPQHF. DNA of the CDR3: TGTGCCAGCAGCGCAGGGGGCTGGAGCAATCAGCCCCAGCATTTT. The rearrangement uses TRBV9 and TRBJ1-5; the match to TRBD1 covers 8 bases. The trim removed 3 bases at V and 1 base at J, leaving 3 bases unmatched. Germline lookup yields CDR1 SGDLS and CDR2 YYNGEE. CDR3 size: 15 residues.

V gene TRBV2 combines with J gene TRBJ1-5, with D tentatively TRBD1 (6 bases). This CDR3 comprises 15 residues. V lost 5 bases, J lost 5 bases, and 16 bases lay in between. CDR1 is SNHLY, CDR2 FYNNEI, per germline. The CDR3 coding sequence is TGTGCCAGCAGTAGCCGAGACAGGACCGATCAGCCCCAGCATTTT. Protein: CASSSRDRTDQPQHF.

V gene TRBV4-1 combines with J gene TRBJ1-2, with 7 bases identical to TRBD1. V lost 3 bases and J lost 4; bases outside the gene matches: 20. CDR3 length equals 19 residues. Germline-derived CDR1 and CDR2 are MGHRA and YSYEKL. CDR3 loop: CASSQAETGISNQFYGYTF. CDR3 nucleotides: TGCGCCAGCAGCCAGGCCGAGACAGGGATATCCAACCAATTCTATGGCTACACCTTC.

The chain carries TRBV9 and TRBJ2-5, with D perhaps TRBD2 (6 bases). CDR3 length: 15 residues. Trimming stripped 4 bases from V and 2 bases from J, with 15 bases between. Germline loops: CDR1 SGDLS, CDR2 YYNGEE. The CDR3: CASSPAGGDQETQYF. The CDR3 DNA reads as TGTGCCAGCAGCCCAGCGGGTGGGGATCAAGAGACCCAGTACTTC.

This clone was recorded once. This sequence joins TRBV29-1 and TRBJ2-5; 9 bases are shared with TRBD1. Germline CDR1 is SQVTM and CDR2 is ANQGSEA. J gave up 6 bases and V 7 bases, and 9 bases lay outside the gene matches. This CDR3 is built from 13 residues. CDR3 sequence reads: CSAVQGAGKTQYF. The CDR3, as DNA: TGCAGCGCGGTACAGGGGGCAGGAAAGACCCAGTACTTC. The full variable domain, completed using reference TRBV29-1 and TRBJ2-5, is SAVISQKPSRDICQRGTSLTIQCQVDSQVTMMFWYRQQPGQSLTLIATANQGSEATYESGFVIDKFPISRPNLTFSTLTVSNMSPEDSSIYLCSAVQGAGKTQYFGPGTRLLVL.

The chain joins TRBV13 to TRBJ2-5; TRBD1 matches 7 bases. Germline CDR1 reads PRHDT; CDR2 reads FYEKMQ (reference sequence). The ends lost 4 bases at V and 4 bases at J; junction bases unmatched: 3. The CDR3 consists of 13 residues. The CDR3 nucleotides are TGTGCCAGCAGCTCGGGACAGAGAGAGACCCAGTACTTC. Translation gives CASSSGQRETQYF.

V usage is TRBV7-8 and J usage is TRBJ2-2, with 8 bases that match TRBD2. The CDR3 is made up of 16 amino acids. Trimming took 5 bases from V and 5 from J; bases not matched to a gene: 10. Germline-derived CDR1 and CDR2 are SGHVS and FQNEAQ. The CDR3 sequence: CASSHGAGGQTGELFF. As DNA, the CDR3 is TGTGCCAGCAGCCATGGGGCGGGGGGTCAAACCGGGGAGCTGTTTTTT.

Written as DNA, the CDR3 is TGTGCCAGCAGCGTCGGGACAGGGGGACAGCCCCAGCATTTT. Translating it yields CASSVGTGGQPQHF. J is TRBJ1-5 and V is TRBV5-5; 11 positions agree with TRBD1. The CDR3 is made up of 14 amino acids. Germline V CDR1 and CDR2: SGHKS, YYEKEE (reference sequence). J lost 7 bases, V lost 4 bases, and 4 bases had no gene match.

J is TRBJ1-1 and V is TRBV5-1; D not certain. V lost 0 bases, J lost 8 bases, and 14 bases lay in between. The CDR3 runs to 14 residues. Germline V gives CDR1 SGHRS, CDR2 YFSETQ. The CDR3 DNA reads as TGCGCCAGCAGCTTGGGGGTGAGCGGGATAGAAGCTTTCTTT. This gives the protein CASSLGVSGIEAFF.

CDR3 coding DNA: TGTGCCAGTAGTACCCAGACAGGTGTGGCTAATGAAAAACTGTTTTTT. Amino acid sequence: CASSTQTGVANEKLFF. The V gene is TRBV19, the J gene TRBJ1-4; TRBD1 is a possible D gene (6 bases). The V end was cut by 4 bases, the J end by 3 bases, with 15 bases between. Looked up from germline, CDR1 is LNHDA and CDR2 is SQIVND (reference sequence). This CDR3 region has 16 residues. Filled out from reference TRBV19 and TRBJ1-4, the complete variable domain reads DGGITQSPKYLFRKEGQNVTLSCEQNLNHDAMYWYRQDPGQGLRLIYYSQIVNDFQKGDIAEGYSVSREKKESFPLTVTSAQKNPTAFYLCASSTQTGVANEKLFFGSGTQLSVL.

The rearrangement joins TRBV2 to TRBJ1-6, with D hard to call. From germline, CDR1 is SNHLY and CDR2 FYNNEI. This CDR3 contains 12 residues. Trimming cost V 4 bases and J 10 bases, with 8 bases left between them. CDR3 coding DNA: TGTGCCAGCAGTGGCGAGCACTCACCCCTCCACTTT. Protein sequence: CASSGEHSPLHF.

The V gene is TRBV5-8, the J gene TRBJ2-2, with TRBD1 matching 8 bases. There are 17 residues in the CDR3. Per germline, CDR1 SGHTS and CDR2 YDEGEE. The ends lost 4 bases at V and 3 bases at J; junction bases unmatched: 11. The CDR3 region has the DNA TGTGCCAGCAGCCGAACAGGGGGGAGGATGGACACCGGGGAGCTGTTTTTT. Translating gives CASSRTGGRMDTGELFF.

CDR3 region: CASSSALAASYEQYF. The CDR3, as DNA: TGTGCCAGCAGCTCAGCCCTAGCGGCCTCCTACGAGCAGTACTTC. The chain employs TRBV5-4 and TRBJ2-7; 7 nucleotides match TRBD2. CDR1 is SGHNT, CDR2 YYREEE, per germline (reference sequence). The V gene end was trimmed by 3 bases and the J gene end by 0 bases; junction bases not matched to a gene: 6. CDR3 length: 15 amino acids.

The genes are TRBV24-1 and TRBJ2-1, with 7 bases fitting TRBD1. Trimming took 2 bases from V and 6 from J; bases not matched to a gene: 6. The CDR3 has 15 amino acids. CDR1 and CDR2 from the germline V gene are KGHDR and SFDVKD. The CDR3: CATSDWDSMINEQFF. The CDR3 region has the DNA TGTGCCACCAGTGATTGGGACAGTATGATCAATGAGCAGTTCTTC.

This clone was seen a few times. This chain connects TRBV3-1 (or the pseudogene TRBV3-2) to TRBJ1-3, with 7 bases that match TRBD1. The length of the CDR3 is 14 residues. V dropped 2 bases and J dropped 2; count of bases not matched to a gene: 0. Germline CDR1 is LGHDT and CDR2 is YNNKEL (reference sequence). For the CDR3, the DNA is TGTGCCAGCAGCCAACAGGGGGCTGGAAACACCATATATTTT. Its translation is CASSQQGAGNTIYF.

This rearrangement joins TRBV6-6 to TRBJ2-7; TRBD2 matches 11 bases. CDR3 length: 16 amino acids. The J segment lost 7 bases and the V segment lost 9 bases, leaving 17 bases of the junction unmatched. Germline CDR1 MNHNY, CDR2 SVGAGI (reference sequence). CDR3 residues: CARSPLSGGAIREQYV. The CDR3 DNA is TGTGCCAGATCCCCCCTTAGCGGGGGGGCGATTCGGGAGCAGTACGTC.

Turning to this clone: At one end, the junction sequence differs from germline, possibly due to a read error. The rearrangement uses TRBV6-1 and TRBJ1-2; D is uncertain. The CDR3 covers 13 residues. Germline values: CDR1 MNHNS, CDR2 SASEGT. The DNA of the CDR3 is TGTGCCAGCGGTGAGAGCCGGGTGGGTGGCTACACCTTC. This codes for CASGESRVGGYTF.

The J gene is TRBJ2-1, the V gene TRBV19; TRBD1 matches at 8 bases. Germline trimming cut 5 bases from V and 7 bases from J; bases unmatched to any gene: 10. The CDR3 contains 15 residues. Germline V CDR1 and CDR2: LNHDA, SQIVND (reference sequence). The CDR3 DNA follows: TGTGCCAGTAGTTTTGGGCAGGGGGCCCTAAATGAGCAGTTCTTC. The encoded protein is CASSFGQGALNEQFF. The variable domain in full, with the rest retrieved from reference TRBV19 and TRBJ2-1, is DGGITQSPKYLFRKEGQNVTLSCEQNLNHDAMYWYRQDPGQGLRLIYYSQIVNDFQKGDIAEGYSVSREKKESFPLTVTSAQKNPTAFYLCASSFGQGALNEQFFGPGTRLTVL.

This sequence joins TRBV7-2 and TRBJ1-1; maybe TRBD1 (6 bases). CDR3 size: 14 residues. V was cut by 3 bases and J by 0 bases, with 8 bases left in between. Germline V lookup: CDR1 SGHTA, CDR2 FQGNSA. The CDR3 sequence is CASSLGQLNTEAFF. DNA for the CDR3: TGTGCCAGCAGCTTGGGACAATTGAACACTGAAGCTTTCTTT.

The V call is TRBV6-5, the J call TRBJ1-3; 7 nucleotides align to TRBD1. Trimming took 6 bases from V and 4 from J; bases not matched to a gene: 3. CDR1 and CDR2 (germline): MNHEY, SVGAGI. The CDR3 loop spans 13 amino acids. The CDR3 loop reads CASSGTAGNTIYF. The CDR3 region has the DNA TGTGCCAGCAGCGGGACAGCCGGAAACACCATATATTTT.

V is TRBV6-5 and J is TRBJ2-2, with 10 bases that match TRBD1. The CDR3 covers 14 residues. Unmatched junction bases numbered 5, after V lost 6 bases and J lost 7 bases. The germline CDR1 and CDR2 sequences are MNHEY and SVGAGI. In nucleotides, the CDR3 is TGTGCCAGCAGGTTGACAGGGGGCAACGGGGAGCTGTTTTTT. Protein sequence: CASRLTGGNGELFF.

This chain joins TRBV11-2 and TRBJ1-1; no reliable D call. The CDR3 runs to 12 residues. From germline, CDR1 is SGHAT and CDR2 FQNNGV. The V gene lost 5 bases and the J gene lost 5 bases, with 9 bases spanning the gap. The DNA for the CDR3 is TGTGCCAGCAGCCCGCGGAGGACTGAAGCTTTCTTT. Protein product: CASSPRRTEAFF.

The V and J genes are TRBV6-5 and TRBJ1-2, with D perhaps matching TRBD1 (5 bases). Germline assignment: CDR1 MNHEY and CDR2 SVGAGI. V lost 0 bases and J lost 10, with 12 bases in between. This CDR3 spans 13 amino acids. The CDR3: CASSYSLRQLYTF. The CDR3, as DNA: TGTGCCAGCAGTTACTCATTGAGACAGCTCTACACCTTC.

The chain joins TRBV7-2 to TRBJ2-1, with no clear D. The V and J ends lost 1 base and 10 bases respectively, with 11 bases between them. Germline V gives CDR1 SGHTA, CDR2 FQGNSA. The CDR3 spans 13 residues. The CDR3: CASSLGGYYEQFF. As DNA, the CDR3 is TGTGCCAGCAGCTTAGGAGGTTATTACGAGCAGTTCTTC.

This chain connects TRBV2 to TRBJ1-2, with D unresolved. V lost 6 bases to trimming and J lost 8 bases, with 16 bases between them. The length of the CDR3 is 13 residues. Germline V gene lookup returns CDR1 SNHLY and CDR2 FYNNEI. CDR3 in DNA: TGTGCCAGCAGGCCAACAGAGTCTGGGGGCTACACCTTC. The encoded protein is CASRPTESGGYTF.

The rearrangement uses TRBV11-2 and TRBJ2-3; 8 bases match TRBD2. Germline V CDR1 and CDR2: SGHAT, FQNNGV. CDR3 size: 19 residues. V gave up 3 bases and J gave up 2 bases; unmatched junction bases: 16. CDR3 amino acids: CASSLSPRSGGGITDTQYF. The CDR3 coding sequence is TGTGCCAGCAGCTTGTCCCCCCGAAGTGGCGGGGGGATCACAGATACGCAGTATTTT. The complete variable domain, with remaining parts taken from reference TRBV11-2 and TRBJ2-3, reads EAGVAQSPRYKIIEKRQSVAFWCNPISGHATLYWYQQILGQGPKLLIQFQNNGVVDDSQLPKDRFSAERLKGVDSTLKIQPAKLEDSAVYLCASSLSPRSGGGITDTQYFGPGTRLTVL.